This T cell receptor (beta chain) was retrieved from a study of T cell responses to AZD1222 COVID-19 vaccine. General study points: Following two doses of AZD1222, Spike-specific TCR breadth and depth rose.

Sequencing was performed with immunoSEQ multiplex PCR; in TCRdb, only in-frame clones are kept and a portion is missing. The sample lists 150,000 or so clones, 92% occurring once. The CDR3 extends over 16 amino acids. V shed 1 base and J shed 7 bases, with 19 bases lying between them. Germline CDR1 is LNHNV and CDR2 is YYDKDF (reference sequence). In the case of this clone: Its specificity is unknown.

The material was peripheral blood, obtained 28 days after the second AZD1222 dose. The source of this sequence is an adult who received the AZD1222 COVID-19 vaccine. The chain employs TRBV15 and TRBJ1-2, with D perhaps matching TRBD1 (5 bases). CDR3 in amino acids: CATSRAASPRGSGYTF. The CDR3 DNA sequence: TGTGCCACCAGCAGAGCTGCAAGTCCCCGGGGCTCTGGCTACACCTTC.